This T cell receptor (beta chain) originates from a study of blood T cells in healthy people across ages. Study-wide points: A roughly linear age-dependent decrease characterized TCR beta diversity per million T cells.

Germline V gene data show CDR1 as DFQATT and CDR2 as SNEGSKA (reference sequence). V shed 5 bases and J shed 9 bases, with 14 bases lying between them. CDR3 length: 11 amino acids. Donation came from healthy Caucasian individuals in Russia who were aged about 6 to 95. Isolated PBMCs totaled at least 7 million in each sample. For this clonotype: Antigen specificity is unknown.

Together with a sample-barcoded 5' primer, a J-beta primer mix was included in a second PCR lasting roughly 6 to 12 cycles. Carrying 12 random nucleotides, a template-switch adaptor labeled each individual cDNA molecule. Each CDR3 protein gets one entry after TCRdb re-called the 5' RACE reads with MiXCR. The sample holds approximately 800,000 distinct CDR3 sequences, more than 45% seen once. This receptor was obtained from a man under 40 in good health. This chain uses TRBV20-1 with TRBJ2-7; D not resolved. Sequences were obtained from blood. Here the CDR3 reads CSAPQSVGQYF. CDR3 sequence (DNA): TGCAGTGCTCCACAATCGGTCGGGCAGTACTTC.